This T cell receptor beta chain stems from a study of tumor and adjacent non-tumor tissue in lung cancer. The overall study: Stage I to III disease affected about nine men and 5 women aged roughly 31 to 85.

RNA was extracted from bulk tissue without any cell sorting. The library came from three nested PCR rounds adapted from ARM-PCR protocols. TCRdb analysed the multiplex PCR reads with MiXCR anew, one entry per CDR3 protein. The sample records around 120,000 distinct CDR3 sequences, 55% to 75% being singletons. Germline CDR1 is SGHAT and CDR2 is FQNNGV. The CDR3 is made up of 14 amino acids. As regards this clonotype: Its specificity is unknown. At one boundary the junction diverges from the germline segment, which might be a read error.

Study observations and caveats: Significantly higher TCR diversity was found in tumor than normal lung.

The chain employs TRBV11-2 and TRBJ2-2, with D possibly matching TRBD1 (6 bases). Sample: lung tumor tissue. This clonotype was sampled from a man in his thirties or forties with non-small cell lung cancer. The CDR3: CASNSIGDTRELFF. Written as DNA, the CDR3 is TGTGCCAGCAACTCCATCGGGGACACCAGGGAGCTGTTTTTT.